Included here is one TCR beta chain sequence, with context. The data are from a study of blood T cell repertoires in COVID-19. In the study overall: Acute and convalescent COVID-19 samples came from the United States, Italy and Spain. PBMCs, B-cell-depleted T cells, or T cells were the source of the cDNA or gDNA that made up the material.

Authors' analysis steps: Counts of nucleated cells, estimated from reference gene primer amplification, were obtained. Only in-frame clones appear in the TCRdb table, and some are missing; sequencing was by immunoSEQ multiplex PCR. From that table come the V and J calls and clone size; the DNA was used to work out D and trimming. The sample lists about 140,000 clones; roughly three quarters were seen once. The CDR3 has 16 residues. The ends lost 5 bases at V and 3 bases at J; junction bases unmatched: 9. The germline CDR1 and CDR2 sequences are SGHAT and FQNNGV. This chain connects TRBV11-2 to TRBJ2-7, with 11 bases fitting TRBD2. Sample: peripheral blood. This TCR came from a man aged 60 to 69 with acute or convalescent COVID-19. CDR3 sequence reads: CASSLRTSGYYYEQYF. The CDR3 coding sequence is TGTGCCAGCAGCCTGAGGACTAGCGGGTATTACTACGAGCAGTACTTC.